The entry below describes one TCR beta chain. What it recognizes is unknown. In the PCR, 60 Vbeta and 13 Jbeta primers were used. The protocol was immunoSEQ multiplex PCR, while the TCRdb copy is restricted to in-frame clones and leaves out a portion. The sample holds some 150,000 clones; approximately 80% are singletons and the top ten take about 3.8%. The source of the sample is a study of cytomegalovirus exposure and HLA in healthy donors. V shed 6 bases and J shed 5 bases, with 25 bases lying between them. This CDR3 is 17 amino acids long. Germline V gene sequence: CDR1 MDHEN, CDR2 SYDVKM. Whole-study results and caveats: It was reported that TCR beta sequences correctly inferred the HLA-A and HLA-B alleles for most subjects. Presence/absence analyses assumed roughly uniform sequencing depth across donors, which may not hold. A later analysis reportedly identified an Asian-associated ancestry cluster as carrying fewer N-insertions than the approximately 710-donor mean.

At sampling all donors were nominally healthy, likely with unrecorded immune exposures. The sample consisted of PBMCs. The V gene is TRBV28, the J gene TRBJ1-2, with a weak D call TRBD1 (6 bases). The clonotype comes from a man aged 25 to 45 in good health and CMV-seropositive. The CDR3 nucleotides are TGTGCCAGCAGCCAACCTCCCAGGGACACCAGGAAATATGGCTACACCTTC. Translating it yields CASSQPPRDTRKYGYTF.